What follows describes a single TCR beta chain. Original processing methods: Reference gene primer amplification in the assay estimated nucleated cell counts. This table comes from immunoSEQ multiplex PCR, and its TCRdb copy is limited to in-frame clones, with some not included. Clonal size and the V and J genes are those of that table, whereas D and trimming came from the DNA. The profile shows 160,000 or so clones, approximately 81% of them singletons. This specimen belongs to a study of blood T cell repertoires in COVID-19. Study-wide context: The study drew acute and convalescent COVID-19 samples from the United States, Italy and Spain. T cells, B-cell-depleted T cells, or PBMCs supplied cDNA or gDNA.

This TCR came from a man between 35 and 55 years old with acute or convalescent COVID-19. Sequenced sample: peripheral blood.

DNA of the CDR3: TGTGCCAGCAGCCAGGCTGGACAGCCTGAAGCTTTCTTT. Its translation is CASSQAGQPEAFF. This chain joins TRBV4-2 and TRBJ1-1; a weak D match, TRBD1 (6 bases). In germline, CDR1 is LGHNA, CDR2 YNFKEQ. V was cut by 3 bases and J by 6 bases, with 11 bases left in between. The CDR3 runs to 13 residues.